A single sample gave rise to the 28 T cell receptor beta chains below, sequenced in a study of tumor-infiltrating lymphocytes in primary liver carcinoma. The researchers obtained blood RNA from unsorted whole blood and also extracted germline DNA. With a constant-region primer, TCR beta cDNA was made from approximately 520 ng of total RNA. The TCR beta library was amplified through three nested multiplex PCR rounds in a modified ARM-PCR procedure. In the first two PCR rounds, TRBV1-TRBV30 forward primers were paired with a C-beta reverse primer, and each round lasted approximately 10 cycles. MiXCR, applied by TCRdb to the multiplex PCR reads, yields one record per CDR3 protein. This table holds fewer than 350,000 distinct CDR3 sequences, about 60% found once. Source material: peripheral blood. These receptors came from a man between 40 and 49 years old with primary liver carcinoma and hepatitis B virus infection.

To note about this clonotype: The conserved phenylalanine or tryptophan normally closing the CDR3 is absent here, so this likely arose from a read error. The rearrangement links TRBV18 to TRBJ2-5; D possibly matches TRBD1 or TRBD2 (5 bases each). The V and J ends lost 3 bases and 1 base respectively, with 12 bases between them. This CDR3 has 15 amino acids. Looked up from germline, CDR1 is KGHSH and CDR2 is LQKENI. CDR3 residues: CASSPRDVFQETQYY. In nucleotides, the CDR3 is TGTGCCAGCTCACCTAGGGACGTTTTCCAAGAGACCCAGTACTAC.

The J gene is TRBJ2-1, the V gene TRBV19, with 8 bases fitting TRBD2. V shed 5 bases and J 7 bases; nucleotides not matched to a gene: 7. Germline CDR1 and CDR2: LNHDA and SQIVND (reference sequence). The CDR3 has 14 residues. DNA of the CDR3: TGTGCCAGTAGTTTAGCGGGGCTAGCAAATGAGCAGTTCTTC. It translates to CASSLAGLANEQFF.

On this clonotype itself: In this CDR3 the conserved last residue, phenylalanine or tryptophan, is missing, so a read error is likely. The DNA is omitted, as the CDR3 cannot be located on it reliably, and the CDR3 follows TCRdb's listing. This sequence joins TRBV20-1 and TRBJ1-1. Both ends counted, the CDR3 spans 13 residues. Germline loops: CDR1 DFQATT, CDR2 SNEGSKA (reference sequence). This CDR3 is CSASDGMNTEASL.

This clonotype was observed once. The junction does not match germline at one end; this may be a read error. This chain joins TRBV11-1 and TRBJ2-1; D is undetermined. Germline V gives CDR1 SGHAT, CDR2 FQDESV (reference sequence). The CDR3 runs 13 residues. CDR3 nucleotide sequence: TGTGCTAGCAGCGCGGAGCCCTACAATGTGCAGTTCTTC. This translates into CASSAEPYNVQFF.

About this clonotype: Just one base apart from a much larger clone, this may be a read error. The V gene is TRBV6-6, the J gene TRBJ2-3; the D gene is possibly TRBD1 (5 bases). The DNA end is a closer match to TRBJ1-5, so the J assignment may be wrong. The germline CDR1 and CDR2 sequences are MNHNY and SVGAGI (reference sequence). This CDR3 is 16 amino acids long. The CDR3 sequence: CASSELDRTSTDTQHF. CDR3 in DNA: TGTGCCAGCAGCGAACTCGACAGAACTAGCACAGATACGCAGCATTTT.

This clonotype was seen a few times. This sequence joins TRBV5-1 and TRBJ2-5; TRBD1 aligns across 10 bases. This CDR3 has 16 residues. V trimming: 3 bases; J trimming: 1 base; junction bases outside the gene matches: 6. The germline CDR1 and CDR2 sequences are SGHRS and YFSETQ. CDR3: CASSWGDRGIQETQYF. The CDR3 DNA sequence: TGCGCCAGCAGCTGGGGGGACAGGGGAATCCAAGAGACCCAGTACTTC.

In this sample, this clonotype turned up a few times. CDR3 residues: CASKTGENYGYTF. CDR3 sequence (DNA): TGTGCCAGCAAGACAGGGGAAAACTATGGCTACACCTTC. The chain has TRBV5-6 and TRBJ1-2, with 8 bases that match TRBD1. Germline values: CDR1 SGHDT, CDR2 YYEEEE. V lost 6 bases and J lost 2; bases outside the gene matches: 3. CDR3 length: 13 residues.

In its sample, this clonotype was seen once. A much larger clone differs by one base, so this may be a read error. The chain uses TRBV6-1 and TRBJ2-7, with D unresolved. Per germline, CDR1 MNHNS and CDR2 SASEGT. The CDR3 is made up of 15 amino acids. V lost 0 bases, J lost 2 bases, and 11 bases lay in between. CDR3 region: CASSEAGWSTYEQYF. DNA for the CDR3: TGTGCCAGCAGTGAAGCGGGATGGTCCACCTACGAGCAGTACTTC.

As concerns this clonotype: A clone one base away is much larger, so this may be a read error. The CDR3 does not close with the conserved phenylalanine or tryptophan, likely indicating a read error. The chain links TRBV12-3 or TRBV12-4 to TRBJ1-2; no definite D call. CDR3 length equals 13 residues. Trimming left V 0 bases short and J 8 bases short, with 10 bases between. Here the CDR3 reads CASSLAGTRGYTS. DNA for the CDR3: TGTGCCAGCAGTTTAGCGGGAACGAGGGGCTACACCTCC.

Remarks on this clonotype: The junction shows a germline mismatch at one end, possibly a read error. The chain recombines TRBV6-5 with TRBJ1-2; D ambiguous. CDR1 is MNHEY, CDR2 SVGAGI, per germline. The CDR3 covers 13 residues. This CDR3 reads CACSYHGVTGYTF. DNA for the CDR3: TGTGCCTGCAGTTACCATGGGGTCACTGGCTACACCTTC.

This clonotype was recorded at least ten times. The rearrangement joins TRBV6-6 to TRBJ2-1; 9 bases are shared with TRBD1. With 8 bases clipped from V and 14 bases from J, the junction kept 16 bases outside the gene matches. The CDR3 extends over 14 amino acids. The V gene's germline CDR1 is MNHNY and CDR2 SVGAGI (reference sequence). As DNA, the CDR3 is TGTGCCAGCTCGAAATTCTTGGGAGGGACAGGGAAGTTCTTC. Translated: CASSKFLGGTGKFF.

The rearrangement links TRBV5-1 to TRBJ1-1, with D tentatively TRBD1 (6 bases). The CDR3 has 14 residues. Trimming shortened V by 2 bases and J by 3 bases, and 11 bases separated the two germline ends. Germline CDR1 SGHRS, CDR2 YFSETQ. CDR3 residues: CASSLGQSDTEAFF. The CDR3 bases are TGCGCCAGCAGCTTAGGACAGTCAGACACTGAAGCTTTCTTT.

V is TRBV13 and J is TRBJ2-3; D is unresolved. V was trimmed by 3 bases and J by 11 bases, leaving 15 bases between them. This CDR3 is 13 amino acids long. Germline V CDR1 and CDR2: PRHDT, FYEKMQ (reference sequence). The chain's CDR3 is CASSFPSPGMQYF. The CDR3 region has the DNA TGTGCCAGCAGCTTCCCATCCCCGGGTATGCAGTATTTT.

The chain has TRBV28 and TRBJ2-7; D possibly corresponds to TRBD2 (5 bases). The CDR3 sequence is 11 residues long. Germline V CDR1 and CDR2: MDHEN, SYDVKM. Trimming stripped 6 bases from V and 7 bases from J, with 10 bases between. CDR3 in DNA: TGTGCCAGCAGGGAACGGGGAGAGCAGTACTTC. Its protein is CASRERGEQYF.

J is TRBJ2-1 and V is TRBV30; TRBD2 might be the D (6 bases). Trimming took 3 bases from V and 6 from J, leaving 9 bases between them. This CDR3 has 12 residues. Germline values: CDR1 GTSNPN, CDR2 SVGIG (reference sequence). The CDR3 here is CAWRAGGNEQFF. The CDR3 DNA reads TGTGCCTGGAGGGCCGGGGGCAATGAGCAGTTCTTC.

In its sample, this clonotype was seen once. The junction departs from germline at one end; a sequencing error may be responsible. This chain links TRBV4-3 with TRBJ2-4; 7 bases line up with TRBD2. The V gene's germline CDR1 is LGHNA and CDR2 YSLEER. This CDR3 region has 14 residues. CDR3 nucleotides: TGCGCCCGCAGCCAAGCGGGGCCCAAAAACATTAAGTACTTC. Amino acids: CARSQAGPKNIKYF.

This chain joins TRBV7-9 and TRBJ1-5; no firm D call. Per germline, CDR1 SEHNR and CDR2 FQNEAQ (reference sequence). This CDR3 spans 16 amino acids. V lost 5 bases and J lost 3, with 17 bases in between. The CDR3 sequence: CASSIWTGTPNQPQHF. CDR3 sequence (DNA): TGTGCCAGCAGCATATGGACCGGAACCCCCAATCAGCCCCAGCATTTT.

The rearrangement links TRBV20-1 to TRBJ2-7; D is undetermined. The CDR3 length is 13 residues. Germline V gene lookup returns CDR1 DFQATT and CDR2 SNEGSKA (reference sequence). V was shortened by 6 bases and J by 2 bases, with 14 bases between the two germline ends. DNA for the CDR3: TGCAGTGCCACCCTTGGTAGTCCCTACGAGCAGTACTTC. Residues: CSATLGSPYEQYF.

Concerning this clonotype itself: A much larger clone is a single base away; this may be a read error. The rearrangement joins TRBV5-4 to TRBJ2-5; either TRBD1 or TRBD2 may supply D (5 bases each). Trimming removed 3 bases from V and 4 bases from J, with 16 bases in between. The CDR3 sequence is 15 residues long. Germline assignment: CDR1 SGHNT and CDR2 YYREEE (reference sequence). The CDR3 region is CASSSHSGTRETQYF. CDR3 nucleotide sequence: TGTGCCAGCAGCTCACACTCCGGGACGCGAGAGACCCAGTACTTC.

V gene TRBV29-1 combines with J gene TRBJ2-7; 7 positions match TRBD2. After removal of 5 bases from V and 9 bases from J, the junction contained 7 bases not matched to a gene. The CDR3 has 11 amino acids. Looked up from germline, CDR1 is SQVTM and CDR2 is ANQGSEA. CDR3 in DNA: TGCAGCGTTCCCGCGTGGGGGGGGCAGTACTTC. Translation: CSVPAWGGQYF.

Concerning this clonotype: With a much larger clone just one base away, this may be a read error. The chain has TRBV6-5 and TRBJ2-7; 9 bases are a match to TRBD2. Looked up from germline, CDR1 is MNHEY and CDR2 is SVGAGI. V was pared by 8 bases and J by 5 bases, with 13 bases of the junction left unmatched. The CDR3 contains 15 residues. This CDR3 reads CASGALAGALHEQYF. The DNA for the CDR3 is TGTGCCAGCGGTGCATTAGCGGGAGCTCTCCACGAGCAGTACTTC.

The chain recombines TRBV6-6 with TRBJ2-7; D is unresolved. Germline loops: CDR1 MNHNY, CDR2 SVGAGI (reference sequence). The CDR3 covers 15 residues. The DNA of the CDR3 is TGTGTCAACAGTTACTCGGCTCTAAAGAACTACGAGCAGTACTTC. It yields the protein CVNSYSALKNYEQYF.

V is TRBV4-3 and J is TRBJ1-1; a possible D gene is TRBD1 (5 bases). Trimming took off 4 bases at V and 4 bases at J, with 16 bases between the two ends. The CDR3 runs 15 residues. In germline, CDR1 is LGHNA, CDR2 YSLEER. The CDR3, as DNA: TGCGCCAGCAGCCCGGGACCCAGAGAGAGCACTGAAGCTTTCTTT. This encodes CASSPGPRESTEAFF.

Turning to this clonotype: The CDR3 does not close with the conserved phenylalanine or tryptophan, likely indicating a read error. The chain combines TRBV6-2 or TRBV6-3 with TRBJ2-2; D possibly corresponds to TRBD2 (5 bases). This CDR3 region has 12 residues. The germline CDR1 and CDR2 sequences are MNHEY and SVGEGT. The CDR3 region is CASSQGPGKLFL. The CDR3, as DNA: TGTGCCAGCAGCCAAGGCCCCGGGAAGCTGTTTCTT.

The chain's CDR3 is CSARVGVSKDYEQYF. CDR3 in DNA: TGCAGCGCTAGAGTCGGAGTCTCAAAGGACTACGAGCAGTACTTC. The chain carries TRBV29-1 and TRBJ2-7; D is unresolved. V lost 7 bases, J lost 3 bases, and 22 bases lay in between. This CDR3 is built from 15 residues. The germline V gene has CDR1 SQVTM and CDR2 ANQGSEA.

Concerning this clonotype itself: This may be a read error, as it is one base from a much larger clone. The CDR3 protein is CVSSWARRADTQYF. The CDR3 bases are TGTGTCAGCAGCTGGGCCAGGCGTGCAGATACGCAGTATTTT. V usage is TRBV5-6 and J usage is TRBJ2-3; D ambiguous. Germline lookup yields CDR1 SGHDT and CDR2 YYEEEE. The length of the CDR3 is 14 residues.

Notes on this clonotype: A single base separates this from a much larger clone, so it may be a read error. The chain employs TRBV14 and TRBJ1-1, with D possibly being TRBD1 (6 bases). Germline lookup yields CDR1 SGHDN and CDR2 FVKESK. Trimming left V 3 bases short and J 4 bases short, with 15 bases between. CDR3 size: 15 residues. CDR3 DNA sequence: TGTGCCAGCAGCCAGGATACAGGGATCTGCACTGAAGCTTTCTTT. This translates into CASSQDTGICTEAFF.

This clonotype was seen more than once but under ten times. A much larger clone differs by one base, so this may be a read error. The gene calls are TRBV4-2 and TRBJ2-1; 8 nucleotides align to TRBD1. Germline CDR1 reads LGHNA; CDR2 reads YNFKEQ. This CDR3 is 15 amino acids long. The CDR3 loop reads CTSSQVSGQVNEQFF. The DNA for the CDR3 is TGTACCAGCAGCCAAGTATCGGGACAGGTCAATGAGCAGTTCTTC.